Listed below are T cell receptor beta chains from one sample, sequenced in a study of Ad26.COV2.S vaccination and SARS-CoV-2 variants. Here immunoSEQ multiplex PCR was the method, and the copy in TCRdb shows in-frame clones only, minus some. The sample contains under 550,000 clones, roughly 88% of which appear only once. The sequenced sample was peripheral blood, obtained in a trial of Ad26.COV2.S vaccine versus placebo. These receptors were collected from a person between 18 and 60 years old who received the Ad26.COV2.S COVID-19 vaccine or a placebo. Both conserved end residues are part of each CDR3. A D gene is named only where the DNA matches it firmly. Clone size appears in some rows only: once, few, many, or a class for an expanded clone.

CAIKTGTSYGYTF | TGTGCCATCAAGACCGGGACAAGTTATGGCTACACCTTC | . | TRBV10-3 | . | TRBJ1-2 | 13
CASSQEPPGGRDTQYF | TGCGCCAGCAGCCAAGAACCTCCGGGGGGTAGAGATACGCAGTATTTT | many | TRBV4-3 | TRBD2 | TRBJ2-3 | 16
CASSLGDETSYGYTF | TGCGCCAGCAGCTTGGGGGACGAGACTTCCTATGGCTACACCTTC | once | TRBV5-1 | . | TRBJ1-2 | 15
CASSPSPSGNTIYF | TGTGCCAGCTCACCTTCCCCCTCTGGAAACACCATATATTTT | . | TRBV18 | . | TRBJ1-3 | 14
CASSQFQGSTGELFF | TGCGCCAGCAGCCAATTTCAGGGAAGCACCGGGGAGCTGTTTTTT | . | TRBV4-3 | . | TRBJ2-2 | 15
CASSEGGPTTTIKTQYF | TGTGCCAGCAGTGAAGGCGGCCCGACCACTACAATAAAGACCCAGTACTTC | . | TRBV2 | . | TRBJ2-5 | 17
CASSQDRQGMGNQPQHF | TGCGCCAGCAGCCAAGATCGGCAGGGTATGGGCAATCAGCCCCAGCATTTT | . | TRBV4-1 | . | TRBJ1-5 | 17
CATRDREHEQYF | TGTGCCACCCGGGACAGGGAGCACGAGCAGTACTTC | few | TRBV7-9 | TRBD1 | TRBJ2-7 | 12
CASSYSRTGDQPQHF | TGTGCCAGCAGTTACTCGAGGACAGGCGATCAGCCCCAGCATTTT | . | TRBV6-6 | TRBD1 | TRBJ1-5 | 15
CASSPLARDNYNSPLHF | TGTGCCAGCAGCCCCCTGGCCCGCGACAACTATAATTCACCCCTCCACTTT | . | TRBV11-2 | . | TRBJ1-6 | 17
CASSQGLAGQETQYF | TGTGCCAGCAGCCAGGGACTAGCGGGCCAAGAGACCCAGTACTTC | few | TRBV11-2 | TRBD2 | TRBJ2-5 | 15
CASSQDFTQYF | TGTGCCAGCAGCCAAGATTTTACCCAGTACTTC | . | TRBV14 | . | TRBJ2-5 | 11
CASSSSLPVAFF | TGTGCCAGCAGCTCCTCGCTCCCGGTGGCTTTCTTT | . | TRBV7-9 | . | TRBJ1-1 | 12
CATRAGGEETQYF | TGTGCCACCAGGGCCGGGGGCGAAGAGACCCAGTACTTC | . | TRBV24-1 | . | TRBJ2-5 | 13
CASSHLLGQGENEQFF | TGTGCCAGCAGCCACCTCCTGGGACAGGGAGAAAATGAGCAGTTCTTC | . | TRBV3-1/TRBV3-2 | TRBD1 | TRBJ2-1 | 16
CASTITGTGYEKLFF | TGTGCCAGCACCATTACGGGGACAGGGTATGAAAAACTGTTTTTT | . | TRBV5-4 | TRBD1 | TRBJ1-4 | 15
CASSLPGQGGETQYF | TGTGCCAGCAGCTTACCCGGACAGGGCGGAGAGACCCAGTACTTC | . | TRBV7-9 | TRBD1 | TRBJ2-5 | 15
CASSQVTADEQFF | TGCGCCAGCAGCCAAGTGACGGCGGATGAGCAGTTCTTC | . | TRBV4-3 | . | TRBJ2-1 | 13
CASSLWGGSGNTIYF | TGTGCCAGCAGCTTGTGGGGGGGCTCTGGAAACACCATATATTTT | . | TRBV7-9 | . | TRBJ1-3 | 15
CASSAGGPDTQYF | TGTGCCAGCAGCGCCGGAGGGCCAGATACGCAGTATTTT | . | TRBV7-2 | . | TRBJ2-3 | 13
CASSYFPRTGADNEQFF | TGTGCCAGCAGTTACTTCCCCAGGACAGGGGCCGACAATGAGCAGTTCTTC | . | TRBV6-2/TRBV6-3 | TRBD1 | TRBJ2-1 | 17
CASRSAGGHQPQHF | TGTGCCAGCCGATCCGCCGGGGGCCATCAGCCCCAGCATTTT | . | TRBV27 | . | TRBJ1-5 | 14
CASSLTPYQETQYF | TGCGCCAGCAGCTTAACCCCGTACCAAGAGACCCAGTACTTC | . | TRBV5-1 | . | TRBJ2-5 | 14
CASSQVTGNEKLFF | TGTGCCAGCAGCCAAGTAACAGGAAATGAAAAACTGTTTTTT | . | TRBV3-1/TRBV3-2 | . | TRBJ1-4 | 14
CASSLGSNYGYTF | TGTGCCAGCAGTTTGGGTTCTAACTATGGCTACACCTTC | once | TRBV12-3/TRBV12-4 | . | TRBJ1-2 | 13
CASSIGLRGRVEAFF | TGTGCCAGTAGTATAGGCCTCCGGGGGAGGGTCGAAGCTTTCTTT | . | TRBV19 | . | TRBJ1-1 | 15
CASSPSLGTYEQYF | TGTGCCAGTAGTCCCAGCCTCGGAACCTACGAGCAGTACTTC | . | TRBV19 | . | TRBJ2-7 | 14
CASSPGGSGGFYNEQFF | TGTGCCAGCAGCCCCGGGGGAAGCGGGGGTTTCTACAATGAGCAGTTCTTC | once | TRBV9 | TRBD2 | TRBJ2-1 | 17
CASSYNSQGSPLHF | TGTGCCAGCAGTTATAACAGCCAGGGCTCACCCCTCCACTTT | . | TRBV6-6 | . | TRBJ1-6 | 14
CASSLRGSSSYEQYF | TGTGCCAGTAGCCTCAGGGGGTCTAGCTCCTACGAGCAGTACTTC | few | TRBV19 | TRBD1 | TRBJ2-7 | 15
CASSRTGRGFKLFF | TGTGCCAGCAGCCGAACGGGGCGGGGGTTCAAACTGTTTTTT | few | TRBV7-9 | . | TRBJ1-4 | 14
CASSSTGGNSPLHF | TGTGCCAGCAGCAGTACAGGGGGCAATTCACCCCTCCACTTT | . | TRBV7-9 | TRBD1 | TRBJ1-6 | 14
CASSFGNTIYF | TGTGCCAGCAGTTTCGGAAACACCATATATTTT | . | TRBV12-3/TRBV12-4 | . | TRBJ1-3 | 11
CASCPRDRGTEAFF | TGTGCCAGCTGTCCCCGGGACAGGGGAACTGAAGCTTTCTTT | . | TRBV28 | TRBD1 | TRBJ1-1 | 14
CASRLAGRNQPQHF | TGTGCCAGCCGCCTAGCGGGACGCAATCAGCCCCAGCATTTT | . | TRBV6-5 | . | TRBJ1-5 | 14
CASSPSPGRGYTF | TGTGCCAGCAGTCCCAGCCCCGGGAGGGGCTACACCTTC | . | TRBV6-2/TRBV6-3 | . | TRBJ1-2 | 13
CASSYSATANFEQYF | TGTGCCAGCAGTTACTCTGCGACAGCGAATTTCGAGCAGTACTTC | . | TRBV6-5 | . | TRBJ2-7 | 15
CASSLDGMGYTF | TGTGCCAGCAGCTTAGACGGCATGGGCTACACCTTC | . | TRBV7-9 | . | TRBJ1-2 | 12
CASSSGQGAMGQETQYF | TGTGCCAGCAGCAGCGGACAGGGGGCAATGGGGCAAGAGACCCAGTACTTC | . | TRBV7-8 | TRBD1 | TRBJ2-5 | 17
CASSYSDTEAFF | TGTGCCAGCAGCTACTCAGACACTGAAGCTTTCTTT | . | TRBV28 | . | TRBJ1-1 | 12
CASSSEGGPNYGYTF | TGTGCCAGCAGCTCTGAGGGGGGACCTAACTATGGCTACACCTTC | . | TRBV7-3 | . | TRBJ1-2 | 15
CASSLRGLEETQYF | TGTGCCAGCAGCTTGCGGGGACTAGAAGAGACCCAGTACTTC | . | TRBV5-4 | TRBD2 | TRBJ2-5 | 14
CASSLDLGAYGYTF | TGTGCCAGCAGCTTAGATCTGGGGGCCTATGGCTACACCTTC | once | TRBV7-6 | . | TRBJ1-2 | 14
CASSGDSANVLTF | TGTGCCAGCAGTGGAGACTCGGCCAACGTCCTGACTTTC | once | TRBV6-6 | . | TRBJ2-6 | 13
CASSMERSATNEKLFF | TGTGCCAGTAGTATGGAGCGGTCCGCAACTAATGAAAAACTGTTTTTT | . | TRBV19 | . | TRBJ1-4 | 16
CASSLGLAGAYEQYF | TGTGCCAGTAGTTTGGGACTAGCGGGCGCCTACGAGCAGTACTTC | . | TRBV19 | TRBD2 | TRBJ2-7 | 15
CASSPLSGGTEAFF | TGTGCCAGCAGCCCCCTTTCCGGGGGCACTGAAGCTTTCTTT | few | TRBV6-5 | . | TRBJ1-1 | 14
CASSYYGGGENEQFF | TGTGCCAGCAGTTACTACGGGGGAGGAGAGAATGAGCAGTTCTTC | . | TRBV6-5 | . | TRBJ2-1 | 15
CASREAGSNSYEQYF | TGTGCCAGCAGAGAGGCGGGGTCCAACTCCTACGAGCAGTACTTC | . | TRBV6-5 | . | TRBJ2-7 | 15
CASSLNGISGNTEAFF | TGTGCCAGCAGCTTAAACGGGATTTCTGGAAACACTGAAGCTTTCTTT | . | TRBV7-3 | . | TRBJ1-1 | 16
CASRGGEPQHF | TGCGCCAGCAGGGGAGGGGAGCCCCAGCATTTT | . | TRBV10-1 | . | TRBJ1-5 | 11
CASSLGGRAELFF | TGCGCCAGCAGCTTGGGGGGCAGGGCTGAGCTGTTTTTT | . | TRBV5-1 | . | TRBJ1-4 | 13